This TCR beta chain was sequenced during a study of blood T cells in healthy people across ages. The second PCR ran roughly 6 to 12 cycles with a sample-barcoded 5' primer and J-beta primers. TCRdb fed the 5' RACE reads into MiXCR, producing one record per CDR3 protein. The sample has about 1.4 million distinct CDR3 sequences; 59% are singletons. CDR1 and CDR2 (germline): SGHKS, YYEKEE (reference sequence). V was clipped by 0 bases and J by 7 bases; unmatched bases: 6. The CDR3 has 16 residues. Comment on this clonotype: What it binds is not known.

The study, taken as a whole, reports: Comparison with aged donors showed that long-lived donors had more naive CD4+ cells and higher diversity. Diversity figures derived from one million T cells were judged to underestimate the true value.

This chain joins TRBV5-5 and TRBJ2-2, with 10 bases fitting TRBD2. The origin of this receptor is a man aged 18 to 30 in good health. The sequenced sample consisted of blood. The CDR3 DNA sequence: TGTGCCAGCAGCTTGGACCTAGCGGGAGTTGTCGGGGAGCTGTTTTTT. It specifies CASSLDLAGVVGELFF.